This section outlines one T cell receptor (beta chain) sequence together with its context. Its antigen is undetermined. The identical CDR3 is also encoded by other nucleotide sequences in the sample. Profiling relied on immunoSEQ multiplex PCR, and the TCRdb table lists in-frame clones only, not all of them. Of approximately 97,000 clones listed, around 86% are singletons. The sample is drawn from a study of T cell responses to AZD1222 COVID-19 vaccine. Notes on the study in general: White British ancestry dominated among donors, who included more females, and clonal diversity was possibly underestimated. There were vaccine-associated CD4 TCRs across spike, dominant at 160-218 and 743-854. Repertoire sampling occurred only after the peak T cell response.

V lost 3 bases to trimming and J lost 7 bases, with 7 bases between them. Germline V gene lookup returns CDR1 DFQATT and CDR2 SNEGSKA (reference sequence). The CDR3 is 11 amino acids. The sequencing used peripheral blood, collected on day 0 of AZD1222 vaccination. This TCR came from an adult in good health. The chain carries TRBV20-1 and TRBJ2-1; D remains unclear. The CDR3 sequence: CSARGRNEQFF. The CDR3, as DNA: TGCAGTGCTAGGGGTAGAAATGAGCAGTTCTTC.